The next 20 T cell receptor beta chains were all read from a single sample in a study of beta chain features in type 1 diabetes. Expressed TCRB transcripts got sequenced, as all isolated RNA was reverse transcribed. Some clones are missing from TCRdb's copy, which holds only in-frame ones; the method was immunoSEQ multiplex PCR. The table includes more than 150,000 clones, roughly 11% detected once. The sample comprised central memory CD4+ T cells from blood. Source of these receptors: a man between 18 and 29 years old in good health.

Here the CDR3 DNA reads TGTGCCAGCTCACGGGAGGCTAGCGGTACCTACGAGCAGTACTTC. The encoded protein is CASSREASGTYEQYF. The V and J genes are TRBV18 and TRBJ2-7; 7 bases align to TRBD2. In germline, CDR1 is KGHSH, CDR2 LQKENI. J gave up 2 bases and V 4 bases, and 8 bases lay outside the gene matches. The CDR3 runs 15 residues. The full variable domain, rest sourced from reference TRBV18 and TRBJ2-7, is NAGVMQNPRHLVRRRGQEARLRCSPMKGHSHVYWYRQLPEEGLKFMVYLQKENIIDESGMPKERFSAEFPKEGPSILRIQQVVRGDSAAYFCASSREASGTYEQYFGPGTRLTVT.

A remark on this clone: The same CDR3 also results from other DNA sequences found in this sample. The chain employs TRBV14 and TRBJ2-7, with D uncertain. Germline V gene lookup returns CDR1 SGHDN and CDR2 FVKESK. V was cut by 4 bases and J by 3 bases, with 7 bases left in between. The CDR3 length is 12 residues. Here the CDR3 reads CASSPFGYEQYF. The CDR3 DNA reads TGTGCCAGCAGCCCGTTTGGCTACGAGCAGTACTTC. The whole variable domain, filled in from reference TRBV14 and TRBJ2-7, reads EAGVTQFPSHSVIEKGQTVTLRCDPISGHDNLYWYRRVMGKEIKFLLHFVKESKQDESGMPNNRFLAERTGGTYSTLKVQPAELEDSGVYFCASSPFGYEQYFGPGTRLTVT.

The chain has TRBV18 and TRBJ2-7, with 9 positions matching TRBD1. The CDR3 runs 15 residues. The V segment lost 3 bases and the J segment 1 base; nucleotides outside the gene matches: 4. Germline V gene data show CDR1 as KGHSH and CDR2 as LQKENI. The CDR3 nucleotides are TGTGCCAGCTCACCGGGACAGGGAGGGTCCTACGAGCAGTACTTC. Its protein is CASSPGQGGSYEQYF.

This clone was found many times. The genes are TRBV28 and TRBJ2-2; perhaps D is TRBD1 or TRBD2 (5 bases each). The V end was cut by 5 bases, the J end by 7 bases, with 8 bases between. Per germline, CDR1 MDHEN and CDR2 SYDVKM. The CDR3 length is 12 residues. As DNA, the CDR3 is TGTGCCAGCAGTGGGGGTCACGGGGAGCTGTTTTTT. Translation gives CASSGGHGELFF.

The chain combines TRBV7-2 with TRBJ2-3; D may match TRBD1 or TRBD2 (5 bases each). V was cut by 5 bases and J by 5 bases, with 14 bases left in between. Germline V CDR1 and CDR2: SGHTA, FQGNSA. This CDR3 spans 14 amino acids. CDR3 in DNA: TGTGCCAGCAGCCCCCGGGTGGGGGTAGATACGCAGTATTTT. This encodes CASSPRVGVDTQYF.

This clone was detected a few times. The genes are TRBV7-9 and TRBJ2-1, with D unclear. Trimming took 0 bases from V and 1 from J, leaving 10 bases between them. The CDR3 extends over 16 amino acids. Germline V gene lookup returns CDR1 SEHNR and CDR2 FQNEAQ (reference sequence). The CDR3 DNA follows: TGTGCCAGCAGCTTAGCGAGGACCTTATCCTACAATGAGCAGTTCTTC. It encodes CASSLARTLSYNEQFF.

The chain joins TRBV4-1 to TRBJ2-1; a possible D gene is TRBD2 (5 bases). Trimming removed 3 bases from V and 5 bases from J, with 20 bases in between. The CDR3 spans 17 residues. In germline, CDR1 is MGHRA, CDR2 YSYEKL. CDR3 in amino acids: CASSHRPWPLRDNEQFF. As DNA, the CDR3 is TGCGCCAGCAGCCACCGTCCCTGGCCCCTGCGGGACAATGAGCAGTTCTTC.

J is TRBJ1-2 and V is TRBV4-2; D is unclear. Germline CDR1 LGHNA, CDR2 YNFKEQ. CDR3 size: 13 residues. The V and J ends lost 2 bases and 4 bases respectively, with 8 bases between them. The CDR3 DNA sequence: TGTGCCAGCAGCCAACCGGAGGTCTATGGCTACACCTTC. The encoded protein is CASSQPEVYGYTF.

This clone was observed a handful of times. A read error may explain this, as a much larger clone is one base away. Other nucleotide sequences in the sample specify the same CDR3. The genes are TRBV4-3 and TRBJ2-6; 8 bases align to TRBD1. From germline, CDR1 is LGHNA and CDR2 YSLEER. This CDR3 has 18 amino acids. Written as DNA, the CDR3 is TGCGCCAGCAGCCAAGAAAGGGACAGGCGCTCTGGGGCTAACGTCCTGACTTTC. Its translation is CASSQERDRRSGANVLTF.

This clone showed up just a few times. V is TRBV5-1 and J is TRBJ2-1; no definite D call. Germline-derived CDR1 and CDR2 are SGHRS and YFSETQ. The CDR3 consists of 15 residues. Trimming left V 0 bases short and J 2 bases short, with 9 bases between. The DNA for the CDR3 is TGCGCCAGCAGCTTGGGTGACACTACCTACAATGAGCAGTTCTTC. Residues: CASSLGDTTYNEQFF. Complete variable domain (other parts from reference TRBV5-1 and TRBJ2-1): KAGVTQTPRYLIKTRGQQVTLSCSPISGHRSVSWYQQTPGQGLQFLFEYFSETQRNKGNFPGRFSGRQFSNSRSEMNVSTLELGDSALYLCASSLGDTTYNEQFFGPGTRLTVL.

Only a few counts were recorded for this clone. This chain connects TRBV30 to TRBJ2-4, with D possibly being TRBD1 (5 bases). V was cut by 2 bases and J by 3 bases, with 14 bases left in between. In germline, CDR1 is GTSNPN, CDR2 SVGIG (reference sequence). The CDR3 sequence is 15 residues long. For the CDR3, the DNA is TGTGCCTGGAGTCAGAGACAGATGAGCAAAAACATTCAGTACTTC. Amino acid sequence: CAWSQRQMSKNIQYF.

The rearrangement links TRBV18 to TRBJ2-3; D might be TRBD2 (6 bases). There are 16 residues in the CDR3. Trimming left V 3 bases short and J 4 bases short, with 17 bases between. Germline lookup yields CDR1 KGHSH and CDR2 LQKENI. The CDR3 region is CASSPSYQGGADTQYF. Here the CDR3 DNA reads TGTGCCAGCTCACCGTCTTACCAGGGAGGCGCAGATACGCAGTATTTT.

V is TRBV4-3 and J is TRBJ2-2; 10 bases line up with TRBD1. The V and J ends lost 1 base and 2 bases, in that order; junction bases with no gene match: 1. The CDR3 contains 16 residues. Germline assignment: CDR1 LGHNA and CDR2 YSLEER. The CDR3: CASSQGTGGNTGELFF. CDR3 coding DNA: TGCGCCAGCAGCCAAGGGACAGGGGGTAACACCGGGGAGCTGTTTTTT.

The rearrangement uses TRBV6-1 and TRBJ2-7, with D uncertain. Germline lookup yields CDR1 MNHNS and CDR2 SASEGT. The CDR3 has 12 amino acids. Trimming shortened V by 1 base and J by 3 bases, and 4 bases separated the two germline ends. CDR3 loop: CASSEGFYEQYF. CDR3 bases: TGTGCCAGCAGTGAAGGCTTCTACGAGCAGTACTTC.

The table lists this clone with many counts. The V gene is TRBV30, the J gene TRBJ1-6, with a possible D match to TRBD1 (6 bases). Germline-derived CDR1 and CDR2 are GTSNPN and SVGIG (reference sequence). With 2 bases removed from V and 9 bases from J, the gap between germline ends came to 20 bases. The CDR3 is 16 amino acids. CDR3 amino acids: CAWSMVSSTGGSPLHF. The CDR3, as DNA: TGTGCCTGGAGTATGGTATCATCGACAGGCGGTTCACCCCTCCACTTT.

This clone was seen many times. This chain connects TRBV10-3 to TRBJ2-2; 7 bases align to TRBD1. Germline lookup yields CDR1 ENHRY and CDR2 SYGVKD. This CDR3 has 13 amino acids. V gave up 6 bases and J gave up 5 bases; unmatched junction bases: 3. Written as DNA, the CDR3 is TGTGCCATCAGGACAGGGAAAACCGGGGAGCTGTTTTTT. Translation gives CAIRTGKTGELFF.

This clone was detected only a few times. The chain couples TRBV27 to TRBJ2-3; 8 bases are a match to TRBD2. Germline V gene sequence: CDR1 MNHEY, CDR2 SMNVEV (reference sequence). CDR3 length: 17 residues. The V gene end was trimmed by 3 bases and the J gene end by 7 bases; junction bases not matched to a gene: 15. The CDR3 region is CASSFKAPAGGTYTQYF. CDR3 sequence (DNA): TGTGCCAGCAGTTTCAAGGCCCCTGCGGGGGGTACCTATACGCAGTATTTT.

The CDR3 sequence is CSAGDPGRGDNEQFF. The CDR3 bases are TGCAGCGCGGGAGACCCTGGGAGGGGGGACAATGAGCAGTTCTTC. The chain links TRBV29-1 to TRBJ2-1, with D perhaps TRBD2 (7 bases). Germline V CDR1 and CDR2: SQVTM, ANQGSEA. Trimming shortened V by 7 bases and J by 5 bases, and 21 bases separated the two germline ends. The CDR3 covers 15 residues.

A few counts support this clone. V and J are TRBV2 and TRBJ2-5, with D uncertain. The V end lost 2 bases, the J end lost 7 bases, and 14 bases lay between the germline ends. This CDR3 is built from 14 residues. Germline V gene lookup returns CDR1 SNHLY and CDR2 FYNNEI. The CDR3 DNA is TGTGCCAGCAGTGAATTGAACTATAGTGGGACCCAGTACTTC. This sequence encodes CASSELNYSGTQYF.

This clone has more than one count but fewer than ten. V usage is TRBV9 and J usage is TRBJ2-1; the D is unclear. The CDR3 contains 14 residues. CDR1 is SGDLS and CDR2 is YYNGEE in the germline V gene. V lost 0 bases, J lost 10 bases, and 14 bases lay in between. The CDR3: CASSVGRVLNEQFF. DNA for the CDR3: TGTGCCAGCAGCGTAGGAAGGGTTTTAAACGAGCAGTTCTTC.